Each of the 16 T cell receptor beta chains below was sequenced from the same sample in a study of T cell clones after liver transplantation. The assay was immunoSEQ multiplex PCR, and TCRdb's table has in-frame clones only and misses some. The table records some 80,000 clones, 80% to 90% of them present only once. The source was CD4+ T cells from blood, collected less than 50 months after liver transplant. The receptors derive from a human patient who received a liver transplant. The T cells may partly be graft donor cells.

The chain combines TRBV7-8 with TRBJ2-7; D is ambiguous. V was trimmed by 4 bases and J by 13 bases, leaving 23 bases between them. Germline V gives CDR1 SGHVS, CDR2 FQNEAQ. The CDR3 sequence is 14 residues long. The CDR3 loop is CASSSRTPQALVYF. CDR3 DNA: TGTGCCAGCAGCTCTCGGACCCCTCAGGCCTTAGTATACTTC.

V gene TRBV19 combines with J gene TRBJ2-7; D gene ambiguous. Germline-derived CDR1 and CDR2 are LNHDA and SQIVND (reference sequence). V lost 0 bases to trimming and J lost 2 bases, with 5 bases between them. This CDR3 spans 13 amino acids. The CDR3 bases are TGTGCCAGTAGTATAGACCGGACCTACGAGCAGTACTTC. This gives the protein CASSIDRTYEQYF. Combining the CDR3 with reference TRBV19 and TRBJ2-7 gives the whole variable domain DGGITQSPKYLFRKEGQNVTLSCEQNLNHDAMYWYRQDPGQGLRLIYYSQIVNDFQKGDIAEGYSVSREKKESFPLTVTSAQKNPTAFYLCASSIDRTYEQYFGPGTRLTVT.

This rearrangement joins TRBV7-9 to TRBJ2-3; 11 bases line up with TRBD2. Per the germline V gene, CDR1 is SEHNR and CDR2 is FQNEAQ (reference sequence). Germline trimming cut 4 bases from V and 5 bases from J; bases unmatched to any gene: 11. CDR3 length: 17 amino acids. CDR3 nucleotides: TGTGCCAGCAGCTCAGGATATAGCGGGGGGGCCGTAGATACGCAGTATTTT. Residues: CASSSGYSGGAVDTQYF. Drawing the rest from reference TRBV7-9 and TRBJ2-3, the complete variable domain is DTGVSQNPRHKITKRGQNVTFRCDPISEHNRLYWYRQTLGQGPEFLTYFQNEAQLEKSRLLSDRFSAERPKGSFSTLEIQRTEQGDSAMYLCASSSGYSGGAVDTQYFGPGTRLTVL.

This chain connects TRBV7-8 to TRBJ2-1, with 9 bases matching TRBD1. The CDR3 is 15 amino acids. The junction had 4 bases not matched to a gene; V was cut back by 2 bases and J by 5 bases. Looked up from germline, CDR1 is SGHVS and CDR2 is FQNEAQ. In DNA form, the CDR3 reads TGTGCCAGCAGCTTACGGGACAGGGCCAACAATGAGCAGTTCTTC. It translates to CASSLRDRANNEQFF.

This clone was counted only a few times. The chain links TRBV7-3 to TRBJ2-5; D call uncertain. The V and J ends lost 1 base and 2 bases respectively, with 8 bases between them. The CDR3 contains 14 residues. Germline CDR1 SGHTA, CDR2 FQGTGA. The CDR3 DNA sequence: TGTGCCAGCAGCTTAAGTGCAGCTCAAGAGACCCAGTACTTC. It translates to CASSLSAAQETQYF.

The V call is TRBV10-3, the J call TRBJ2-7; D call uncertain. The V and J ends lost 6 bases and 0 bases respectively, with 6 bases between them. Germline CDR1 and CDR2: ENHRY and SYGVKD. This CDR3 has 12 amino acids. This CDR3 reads CAISASSYEQYF. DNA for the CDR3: TGTGCCATCAGCGCGAGCTCCTACGAGCAGTACTTC.

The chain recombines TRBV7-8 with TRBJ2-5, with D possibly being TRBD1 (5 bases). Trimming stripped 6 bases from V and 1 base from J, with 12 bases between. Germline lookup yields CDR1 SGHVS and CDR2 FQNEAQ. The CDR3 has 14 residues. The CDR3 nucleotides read TGTGCCAGCAGTCACACAGGAACCCAAGAGACCCAGTACTTC. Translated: CASSHTGTQETQYF.

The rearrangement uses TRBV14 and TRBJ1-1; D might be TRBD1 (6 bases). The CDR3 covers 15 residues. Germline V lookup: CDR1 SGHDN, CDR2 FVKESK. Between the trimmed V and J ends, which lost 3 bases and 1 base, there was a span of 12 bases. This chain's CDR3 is CASSQWGHQNTEAFF. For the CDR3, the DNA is TGTGCCAGCAGCCAGTGGGGACACCAGAACACTGAAGCTTTCTTT.

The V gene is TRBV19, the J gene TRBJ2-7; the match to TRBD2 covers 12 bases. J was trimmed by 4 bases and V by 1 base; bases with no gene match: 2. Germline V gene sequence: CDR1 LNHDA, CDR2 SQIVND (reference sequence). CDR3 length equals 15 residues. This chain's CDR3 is CASSIGTSGVYEQYF. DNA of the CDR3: TGTGCCAGTAGTATAGGGACTAGCGGGGTTTACGAGCAGTACTTC.

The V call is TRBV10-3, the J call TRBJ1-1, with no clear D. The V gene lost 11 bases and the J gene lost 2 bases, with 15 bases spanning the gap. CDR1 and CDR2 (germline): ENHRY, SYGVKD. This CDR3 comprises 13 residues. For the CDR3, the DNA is TGTGCCCTAAGGACGGGAGGAAACACTGAAGCTTTCTTT. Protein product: CALRTGGNTEAFF.

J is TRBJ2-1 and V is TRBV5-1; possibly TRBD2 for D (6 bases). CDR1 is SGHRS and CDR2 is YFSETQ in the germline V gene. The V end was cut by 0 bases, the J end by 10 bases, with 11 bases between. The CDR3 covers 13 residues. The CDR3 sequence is CASSLAGGNEQFF. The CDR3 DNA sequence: TGCGCCAGCAGCTTGGCTGGAGGGAACGAGCAGTTCTTC.

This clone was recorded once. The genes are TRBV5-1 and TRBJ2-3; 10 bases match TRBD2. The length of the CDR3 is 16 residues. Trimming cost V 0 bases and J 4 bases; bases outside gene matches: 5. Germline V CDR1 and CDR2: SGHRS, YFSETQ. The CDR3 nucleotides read TGCGCCAGCAGCTTGGTCCTAGCGGGAGACGCAGATACGCAGTATTTT. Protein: CASSLVLAGDADTQYF. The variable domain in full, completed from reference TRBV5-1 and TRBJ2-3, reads KAGVTQTPRYLIKTRGQQVTLSCSPISGHRSVSWYQQTPGQGLQFLFEYFSETQRNKGNFPGRFSGRQFSNSRSEMNVSTLELGDSALYLCASSLVLAGDADTQYFGPGTRLTVL.

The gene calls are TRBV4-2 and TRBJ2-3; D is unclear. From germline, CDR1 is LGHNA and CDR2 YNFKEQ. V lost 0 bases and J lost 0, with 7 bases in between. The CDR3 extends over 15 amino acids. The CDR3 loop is CASSQEGDSTDTQYF. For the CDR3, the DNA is TGTGCCAGCAGCCAAGAAGGCGATAGCACAGATACGCAGTATTTT.

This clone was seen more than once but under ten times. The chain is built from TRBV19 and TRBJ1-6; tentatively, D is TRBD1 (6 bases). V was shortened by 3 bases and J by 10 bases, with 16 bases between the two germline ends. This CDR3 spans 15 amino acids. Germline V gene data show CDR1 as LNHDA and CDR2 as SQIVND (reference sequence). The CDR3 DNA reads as TGTGCCAGTAGTATTTCCAGGGGAAGGATATCACCCCTCCACTTT. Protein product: CASSISRGRISPLHF.

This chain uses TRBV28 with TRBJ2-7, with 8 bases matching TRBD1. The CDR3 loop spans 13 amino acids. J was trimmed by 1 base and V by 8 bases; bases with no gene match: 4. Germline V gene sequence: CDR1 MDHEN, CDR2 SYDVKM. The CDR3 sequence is CASGGQVSYEQYF. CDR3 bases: TGTGCCAGCGGGGGACAGGTATCCTACGAGCAGTACTTC.

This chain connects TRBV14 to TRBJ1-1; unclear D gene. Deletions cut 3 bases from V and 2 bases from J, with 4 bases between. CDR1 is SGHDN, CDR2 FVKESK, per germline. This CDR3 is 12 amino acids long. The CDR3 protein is CASSQFNTEAFF. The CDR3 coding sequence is TGTGCCAGCAGCCAGTTTAACACTGAAGCTTTCTTT.